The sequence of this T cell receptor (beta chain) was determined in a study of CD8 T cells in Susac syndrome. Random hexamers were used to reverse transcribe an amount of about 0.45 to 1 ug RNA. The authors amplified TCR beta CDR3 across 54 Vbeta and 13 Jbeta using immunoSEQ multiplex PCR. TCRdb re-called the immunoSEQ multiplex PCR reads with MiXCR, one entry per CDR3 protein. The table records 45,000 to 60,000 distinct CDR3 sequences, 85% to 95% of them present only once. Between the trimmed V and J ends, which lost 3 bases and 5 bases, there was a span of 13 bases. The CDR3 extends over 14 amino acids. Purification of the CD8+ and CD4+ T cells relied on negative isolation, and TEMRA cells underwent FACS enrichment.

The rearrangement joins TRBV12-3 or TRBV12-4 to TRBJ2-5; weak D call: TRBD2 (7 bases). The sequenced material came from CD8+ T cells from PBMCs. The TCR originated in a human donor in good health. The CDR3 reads CASSFSGGRETQYF. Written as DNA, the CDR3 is TGTGCCAGCAGTTTTTCGGGGGGCCGTGAGACCCAGTACTTC.